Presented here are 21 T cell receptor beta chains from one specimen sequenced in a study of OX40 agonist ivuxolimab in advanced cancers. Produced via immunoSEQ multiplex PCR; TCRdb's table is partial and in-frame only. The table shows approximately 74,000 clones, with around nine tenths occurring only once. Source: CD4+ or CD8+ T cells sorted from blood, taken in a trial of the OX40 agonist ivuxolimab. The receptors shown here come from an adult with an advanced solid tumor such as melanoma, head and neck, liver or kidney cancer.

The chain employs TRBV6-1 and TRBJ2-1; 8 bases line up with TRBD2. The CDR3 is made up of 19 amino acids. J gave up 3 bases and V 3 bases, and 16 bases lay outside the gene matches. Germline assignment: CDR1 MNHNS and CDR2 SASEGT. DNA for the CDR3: TGTGCCAGCAGTGAGCTTAGCGGGACCAGAACGAGGGACTACAATGAGCAGTTCTTC. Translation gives CASSELSGTRTRDYNEQFF.

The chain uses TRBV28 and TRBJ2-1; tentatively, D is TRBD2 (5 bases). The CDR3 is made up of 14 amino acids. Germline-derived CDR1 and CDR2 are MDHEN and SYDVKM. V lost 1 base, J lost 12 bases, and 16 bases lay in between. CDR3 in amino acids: CASSLLDSYTRQFF. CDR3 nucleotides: TGTGCCAGCAGTTTATTGGACTCTTATACGCGGCAGTTCTTC. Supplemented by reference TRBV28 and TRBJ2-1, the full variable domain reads DVKVTQSSRYLVKRTGEKVFLECVQDMDHENMFWYRQDPGLGLRLIYFSYDVKMKEKGDIPEGYSVSREKKERFSLILESASTNQTSMYLCASSLLDSYTRQFFGPGTRLTVL.

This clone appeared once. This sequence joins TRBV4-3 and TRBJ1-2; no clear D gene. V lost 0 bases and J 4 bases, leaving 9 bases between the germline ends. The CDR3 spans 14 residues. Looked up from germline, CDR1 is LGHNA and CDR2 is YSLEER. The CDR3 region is CASSQDSERYGYTF. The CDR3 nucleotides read TGCGCCAGCAGCCAAGACTCTGAGCGCTATGGCTACACCTTC.

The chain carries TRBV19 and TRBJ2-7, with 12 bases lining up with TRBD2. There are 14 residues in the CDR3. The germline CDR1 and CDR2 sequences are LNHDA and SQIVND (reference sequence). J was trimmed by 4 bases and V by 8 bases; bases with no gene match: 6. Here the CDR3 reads CASSLAGGPYEQYF. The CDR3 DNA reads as TGTGCCAGTTCCCTAGCGGGAGGGCCTTACGAGCAGTACTTC.

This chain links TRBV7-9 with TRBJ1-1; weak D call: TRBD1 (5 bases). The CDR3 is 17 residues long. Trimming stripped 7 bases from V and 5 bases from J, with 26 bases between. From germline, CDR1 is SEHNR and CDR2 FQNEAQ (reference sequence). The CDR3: CASTHPLPFGGDTEAFF. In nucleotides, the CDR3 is TGTGCCAGCACTCACCCGCTACCCTTTGGAGGGGATACTGAAGCTTTCTTT.

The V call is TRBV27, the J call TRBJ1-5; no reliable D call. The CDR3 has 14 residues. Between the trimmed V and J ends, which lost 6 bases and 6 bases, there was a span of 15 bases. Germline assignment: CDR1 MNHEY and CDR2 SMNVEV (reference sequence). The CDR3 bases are TGTGCCAGCAGCCCCGGGATGCTGTCTCAGCCCCAGCATTTT. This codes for CASSPGMLSQPQHF.

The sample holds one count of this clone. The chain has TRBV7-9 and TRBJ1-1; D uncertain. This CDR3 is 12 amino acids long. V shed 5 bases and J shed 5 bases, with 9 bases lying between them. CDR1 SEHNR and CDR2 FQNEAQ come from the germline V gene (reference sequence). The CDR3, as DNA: TGTGCCAGCAGCGCCCTTGGGACTGAAGCTTTCTTT. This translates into CASSALGTEAFF.

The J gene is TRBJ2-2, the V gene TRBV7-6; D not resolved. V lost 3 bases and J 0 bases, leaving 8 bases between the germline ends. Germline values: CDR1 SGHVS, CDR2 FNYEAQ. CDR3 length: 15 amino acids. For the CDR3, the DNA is TGTGCCAGCAGCTTTATAGCAGCGAACACCGGGGAGCTGTTTTTT. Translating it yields CASSFIAANTGELFF.

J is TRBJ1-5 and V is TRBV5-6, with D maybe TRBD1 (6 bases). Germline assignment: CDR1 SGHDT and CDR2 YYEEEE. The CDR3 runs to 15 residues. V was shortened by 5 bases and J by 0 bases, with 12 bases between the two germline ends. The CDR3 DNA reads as TGTGCCAGCAGGCGGGACACCCGTAGCAATCAGCCCCAGCATTTT. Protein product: CASRRDTRSNQPQHF.

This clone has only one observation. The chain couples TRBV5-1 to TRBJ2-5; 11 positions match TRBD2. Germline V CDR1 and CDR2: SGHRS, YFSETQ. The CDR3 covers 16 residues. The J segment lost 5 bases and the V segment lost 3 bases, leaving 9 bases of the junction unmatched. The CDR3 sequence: CASSYRLAGLGETQYF. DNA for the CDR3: TGCGCCAGCAGCTACCGACTAGCGGGGTTAGGGGAGACCCAGTACTTC.

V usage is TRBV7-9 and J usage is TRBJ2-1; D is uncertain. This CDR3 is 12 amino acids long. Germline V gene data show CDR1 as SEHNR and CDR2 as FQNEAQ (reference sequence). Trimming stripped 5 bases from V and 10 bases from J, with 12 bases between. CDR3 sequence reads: CASSPESLEQFF. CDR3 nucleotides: TGTGCCAGCAGCCCGGAGAGTCTGGAGCAGTTCTTC.

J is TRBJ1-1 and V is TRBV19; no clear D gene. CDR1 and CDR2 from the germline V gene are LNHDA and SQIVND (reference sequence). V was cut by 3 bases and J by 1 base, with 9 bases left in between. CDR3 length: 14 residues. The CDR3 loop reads CASSIVSTNTEAFF. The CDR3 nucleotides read TGTGCCAGTAGTATTGTAAGCACGAACACTGAAGCTTTCTTT.

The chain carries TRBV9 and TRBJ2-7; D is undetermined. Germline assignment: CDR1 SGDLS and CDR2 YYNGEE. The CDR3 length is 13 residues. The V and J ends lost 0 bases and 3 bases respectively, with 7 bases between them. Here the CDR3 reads CASSVEDGYEQYF. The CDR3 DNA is TGTGCCAGCAGCGTAGAAGACGGCTACGAGCAGTACTTC.

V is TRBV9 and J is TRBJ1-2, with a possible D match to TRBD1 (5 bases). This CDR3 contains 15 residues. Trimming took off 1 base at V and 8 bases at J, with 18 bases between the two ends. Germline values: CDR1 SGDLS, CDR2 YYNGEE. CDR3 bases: TGTGCCAGCAGCGTAATGGGGACCGACGGGGAAGGCTACACCTTC. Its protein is CASSVMGTDGEGYTF.

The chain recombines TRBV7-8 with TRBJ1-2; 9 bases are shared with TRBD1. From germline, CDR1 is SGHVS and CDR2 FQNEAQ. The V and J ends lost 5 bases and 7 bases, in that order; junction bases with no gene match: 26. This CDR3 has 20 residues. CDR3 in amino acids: CASSLKQRDRALSRRSGYTF. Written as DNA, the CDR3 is TGTGCCAGCAGCCTAAAACAGAGGGACAGGGCGCTAAGCCGCCGGTCTGGCTACACCTTC.

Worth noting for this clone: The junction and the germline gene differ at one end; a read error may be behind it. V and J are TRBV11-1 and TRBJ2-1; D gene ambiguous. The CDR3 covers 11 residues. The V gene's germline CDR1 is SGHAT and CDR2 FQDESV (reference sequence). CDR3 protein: CASSSDNEQFF. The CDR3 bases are TGTGCCAGCAGCTCCGACAATGAGCAGTTCTTC.

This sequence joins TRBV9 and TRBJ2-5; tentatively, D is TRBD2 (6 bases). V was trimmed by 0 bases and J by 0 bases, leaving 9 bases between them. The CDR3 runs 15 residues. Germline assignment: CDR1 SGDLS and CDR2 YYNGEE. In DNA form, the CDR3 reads TGTGCCAGCAGCGTAGAGGGACTCTACCAAGAGACCCAGTACTTC. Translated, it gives CASSVEGLYQETQYF.

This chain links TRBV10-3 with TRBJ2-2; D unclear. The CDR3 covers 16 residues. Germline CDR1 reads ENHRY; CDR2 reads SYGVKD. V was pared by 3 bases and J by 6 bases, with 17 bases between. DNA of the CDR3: TGTGCCATCAGTGATTTGAATTTTCGTAGTTCCGGGGAGCTGTTTTTT. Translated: CAISDLNFRSSGELFF.

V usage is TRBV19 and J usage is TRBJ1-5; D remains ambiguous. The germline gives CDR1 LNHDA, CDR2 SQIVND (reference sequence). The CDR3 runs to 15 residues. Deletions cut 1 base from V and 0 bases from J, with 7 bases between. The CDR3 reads CASSIASRSNQPQHF. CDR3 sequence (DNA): TGTGCCAGTAGTATAGCCAGTCGTAGCAATCAGCCCCAGCATTTT.

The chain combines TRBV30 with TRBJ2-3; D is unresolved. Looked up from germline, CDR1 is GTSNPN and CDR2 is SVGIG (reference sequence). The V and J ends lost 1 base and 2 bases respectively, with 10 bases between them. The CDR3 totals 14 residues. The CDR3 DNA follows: TGTGCCTGGAGTGCTACCCGGATCACAGATACGCAGTATTTT. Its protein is CAWSATRITDTQYF.

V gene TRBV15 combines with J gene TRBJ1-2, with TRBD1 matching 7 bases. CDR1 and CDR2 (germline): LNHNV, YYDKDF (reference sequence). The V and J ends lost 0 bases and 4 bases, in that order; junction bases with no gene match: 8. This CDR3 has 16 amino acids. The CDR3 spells CATSREVQGLLYGYTF. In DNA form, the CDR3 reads TGTGCCACCAGCAGAGAGGTACAGGGGTTACTCTATGGCTACACCTTC.